The 31 T cell receptor beta chains presented below share a single source sample, sequenced in a study of T cell responses to AZD1222 COVID-19 vaccine. Here immunoSEQ multiplex PCR was the method, and the copy in TCRdb shows in-frame clones only, minus some. This sample yields roughly 150,000 clones, of which 85% to 95% are seen a single time; about 2.5% belongs to the top ten. The sample was peripheral blood, taken on day 0 of AZD1222 vaccination. The receptors derive from an adult in good health.

The chain is built from TRBV28 and TRBJ2-2; TRBD2 matches at 10 bases. Germline V gene sequence: CDR1 MDHEN, CDR2 SYDVKM. This CDR3 has 18 residues. V dropped 2 bases and J dropped 6; count of bases not matched to a gene: 12. CDR3 nucleotides: TGTGCCAGCAGTTTAAGAGCGGGAGGGCCTTTGGGGGCCGGGGAGCTGTTTTTT. Amino acid sequence: CASSLRAGGPLGAGELFF. The full variable domain, its missing parts supplied by reference TRBV28 and TRBJ2-2, is DVKVTQSSRYLVKRTGEKVFLECVQDMDHENMFWYRQDPGLGLRLIYFSYDVKMKEKGDIPEGYSVSREKKERFSLILESASTNQTSMYLCASSLRAGGPLGAGELFFGEGSRLTVL.

This clone was observed once. V gene TRBV19 combines with J gene TRBJ1-3; 8 bases fit TRBD1. Germline V gives CDR1 LNHDA, CDR2 SQIVND (reference sequence). The CDR3 extends over 14 amino acids. J was trimmed by 3 bases and V by 9 bases; bases with no gene match: 7. The CDR3 nucleotides are TGTGCCAGCCAAGACAGGGGAGGTGGAAACACCATATATTTT. Its translation is CASQDRGGGNTIYF. The whole variable domain, filled in from reference TRBV19 and TRBJ1-3, reads DGGITQSPKYLFRKEGQNVTLSCEQNLNHDAMYWYRQDPGQGLRLIYYSQIVNDFQKGDIAEGYSVSREKKESFPLTVTSAQKNPTAFYLCASQDRGGGNTIYFGEGSWLTVV.

This rearrangement joins TRBV3-1 (or the pseudogene TRBV3-2) to TRBJ2-1, with a weak D call TRBD1 (6 bases). Deletions cut 0 bases from V and 7 bases from J, with 16 bases between. Looked up from germline, CDR1 is LGHDT and CDR2 is YNNKEL (reference sequence). This CDR3 contains 16 residues. The DNA of the CDR3 is TGTGCCAGCAGCCAAGATGGGCAGGGGCTGGAAAATGAGCAGTTCTTC. It is translated as CASSQDGQGLENEQFF.

The CDR3 DNA follows: TGTGCCATCAGTGCAGGGGGCGGAACTGAAGCTTTCTTT. This translates into CAISAGGGTEAFF. The genes are TRBV10-3 and TRBJ1-1; TRBD1 matches 8 bases. Germline V CDR1 and CDR2: ENHRY, SYGVKD. CDR3 length: 13 residues. V trimming: 4 bases; J trimming: 5 bases; junction bases outside the gene matches: 3.

The chain has TRBV27 and TRBJ1-2; TRBD1 matches at 9 bases. The V gene end was trimmed by 5 bases and the J gene end by 7 bases; junction bases not matched to a gene: 8. CDR3 length: 14 amino acids. Germline CDR1 MNHEY, CDR2 SMNVEV (reference sequence). The CDR3 is CASSETGGRGGYTF. The CDR3 region has the DNA TGTGCCAGCAGTGAAACAGGGGGCAGGGGTGGCTACACCTTC.

The CDR3 reads CASSQVGQKYNEQFF. The DNA for the CDR3 is TGCGCCAGCAGCCAAGTGGGACAGAAGTACAATGAGCAGTTCTTC. The J gene is TRBJ2-1, the V gene TRBV4-1; 7 bases line up with TRBD1. Trimming removed 1 base from V and 4 bases from J; junction bases left unmatched: 4. The germline V gene encodes CDR1 MGHRA and CDR2 YSYEKL. This CDR3 spans 15 amino acids.

V is TRBV9 and J is TRBJ2-7; 8 positions agree with TRBD2. The length of the CDR3 is 14 residues. The germline V gene has CDR1 SGDLS and CDR2 YYNGEE. The J segment lost 6 bases and the V segment lost 0 bases, leaving 5 bases of the junction unmatched. The CDR3 nucleotides are TGTGCCAGCAGCGTAGACGGGAGGGCCCGCGAGCAGTACTTC. Translation gives CASSVDGRAREQYF. The full variable domain, completed using reference TRBV9 and TRBJ2-7, is DSGVTQTPKHLITATGQRVTLRCSPRSGDLSVYWYQQSLDQGLQFLIQYYNGEERAKGNILERFSAQQFPDLHSELNLSSLELGDSALYFCASSVDGRAREQYFGPGTRLTVT.

The V gene is TRBV4-1, the J gene TRBJ2-1; perhaps TRBD1 as D (6 bases). The germline gives CDR1 MGHRA, CDR2 YSYEKL. V lost 1 base, J lost 7 bases, and 17 bases lay in between. The CDR3 length is 16 residues. The DNA for the CDR3 is TGCGCCAGCAGCCAAGTTGGAAGGGACATAGGGAATGAGCAGTTCTTC. Protein: CASSQVGRDIGNEQFF.

The chain recombines TRBV7-6 with TRBJ1-4, with D unresolved. The germline V gene encodes CDR1 SGHVS and CDR2 FNYEAQ. This CDR3 has 12 residues. The V gene lost 5 bases and the J gene lost 6 bases, with 7 bases spanning the gap. The CDR3 sequence is CASSPSHEKLFF. CDR3 coding DNA: TGTGCCAGCAGCCCAAGCCATGAAAAACTGTTTTTT.

The CDR3 is CATTQAGVTGELFF. The CDR3 nucleotides read TGTGCCACGACACAAGCGGGAGTCACCGGGGAGCTGTTTTTT. J is TRBJ2-2 and V is TRBV27, with 8 bases matching TRBD2. In germline, CDR1 is MNHEY, CDR2 SMNVEV (reference sequence). The CDR3 covers 14 residues. V was clipped by 10 bases and J by 4 bases; unmatched bases: 8.

V gene TRBV6-5 combines with J gene TRBJ2-3; TRBD2 is a possible D gene (5 bases). The CDR3 consists of 15 residues. The V and J ends lost 4 bases and 0 bases respectively, with 11 bases between them. Germline CDR1 reads MNHEY; CDR2 reads SVGAGI. The DNA for the CDR3 is TGTGCCAGCAGTTTTTTGCGCGGGAGCACAGATACGCAGTATTTT. This encodes CASSFLRGSTDTQYF.

The chain is built from TRBV19 and TRBJ1-1; the match to TRBD1 covers 7 bases. The CDR3 runs 12 residues. Per the germline V gene, CDR1 is LNHDA and CDR2 is SQIVND (reference sequence). The J segment lost 6 bases and the V segment lost 5 bases, leaving 3 bases of the junction unmatched. As DNA, the CDR3 is TGTGCCAGTAGTCTCCAGGGGGCTGAAGCTTTCTTT. It yields the protein CASSLQGAEAFF.

The J gene is TRBJ2-2, the V gene TRBV14, with D perhaps TRBD1 (6 bases). Germline V gene sequence: CDR1 SGHDN, CDR2 FVKESK. V was cut by 4 bases and J by 3 bases, with 15 bases left in between. CDR3 length: 16 residues. The CDR3 DNA sequence: TGTGCCAGCAGCCGTGTCAGGGGAATTGACACCGGGGAGCTGTTTTTT. Protein: CASSRVRGIDTGELFF.

The rearrangement links TRBV6-2 or TRBV6-3 to TRBJ1-1; 9 nucleotides align to TRBD1. J gave up 6 bases and V 2 bases, and 16 bases lay outside the gene matches. The length of the CDR3 is 18 residues. Germline assignment: CDR1 MNHEY and CDR2 SVGEGT. Here the CDR3 DNA reads TGTGCCAGCAGTTACCAAGGCCGGACAGGGGCGAGTGGCGCTGAAGCTTTCTTT. Residues: CASSYQGRTGASGAEAFF.

This chain connects TRBV2 to TRBJ1-1; D gene ambiguous. Between the trimmed V and J ends, which lost 5 bases and 1 base, there was a span of 17 bases. Germline CDR1 is SNHLY and CDR2 is FYNNEI. CDR3 size: 16 residues. CDR3 amino acids: CASSPRRTAGNTEAFF. In DNA, the CDR3 is TGTGCCAGCAGTCCTCGTCGGACGGCGGGGAACACTGAAGCTTTCTTT.

The chain joins TRBV7-6 to TRBJ2-5, with 7 nucleotides matching TRBD2. This CDR3 region has 15 residues. With 5 bases clipped from V and 2 bases from J, the junction kept 8 bases outside the gene matches. CDR1 and CDR2 from the germline V gene are SGHVS and FNYEAQ. CDR3: CASSAGLGYQETQYF. In DNA, the CDR3 is TGTGCCAGCAGCGCCGGACTAGGCTATCAAGAGACCCAGTACTTC.

This chain uses TRBV5-1 with TRBJ2-7; D perhaps matches TRBD2 (5 bases). Per the germline V gene, CDR1 is SGHRS and CDR2 is YFSETQ. This CDR3 spans 14 amino acids. Trimming left V 4 bases short and J 0 bases short, with 11 bases between. CDR3 residues: CASSPADSSYEQYF. The CDR3 DNA reads TGCGCCAGCAGCCCAGCGGATAGCTCCTACGAGCAGTACTTC.

The V and J genes are TRBV28 and TRBJ1-2; TRBD1 matches at 7 bases. The CDR3 extends over 15 amino acids. V shed 4 bases, J shed 2 bases, and the junction held 7 bases outside the gene matches. The germline V gene encodes CDR1 MDHEN and CDR2 SYDVKM. CDR3 coding DNA: TGTGCCAGCAGTTGGCCGACAGGGTACAACTATGGCTACACCTTC. Protein product: CASSWPTGYNYGYTF.

This clone was found a few times. For the CDR3, the DNA is TGTGCCAGCACCCCGTACGGGGATGAAAAACTGTTTTTT. Translating gives CASTPYGDEKLFF. The V gene is TRBV7-2, the J gene TRBJ1-4; no clear D gene. Deletions cut 7 bases from V and 6 bases from J, with 12 bases between. Germline V gene data show CDR1 as SGHTA and CDR2 as FQGNSA. CDR3 length: 13 amino acids.

This rearrangement joins TRBV19 to TRBJ2-1, with a weak D call TRBD2 (6 bases). The ends were cut back, 3 bases at V and 7 bases at J, with 13 bases in the middle. This CDR3 has 14 residues. The germline gives CDR1 LNHDA, CDR2 SQIVND (reference sequence). The CDR3 spells CASSMGNSGNEQFF. CDR3 in DNA: TGTGCCAGTAGTATGGGGAATAGCGGTAATGAGCAGTTCTTC.

The chain has TRBV4-2 and TRBJ2-7, with no clear D. CDR1 is LGHNA, CDR2 YNFKEQ, per germline. The V and J ends lost 0 bases and 5 bases respectively, with 5 bases between them. The CDR3 runs to 12 residues. For the CDR3, the DNA is TGTGCCAGCAGCCAAGACTGGGACGAGCAGTACTTC. Its protein is CASSQDWDEQYF.

This chain uses TRBV7-8 with TRBJ1-1; D is undetermined. Germline V lookup: CDR1 SGHVS, CDR2 FQNEAQ. The CDR3 sequence is 17 residues long. V lost 3 bases and J 4 bases, leaving 21 bases between the germline ends. CDR3 in amino acids: CASSFGGSVWGSTEAFF. For the CDR3, the DNA is TGTGCCAGCAGCTTTGGAGGCTCCGTCTGGGGTAGCACTGAAGCTTTCTTT. Supplemented by reference TRBV7-8 and TRBJ1-1, the full variable domain reads GAGVSQSPRYKVAKRGQDVALRCDPISGHVSLFWYQQALGQGPEFLTYFQNEAQLDKSGLPSDRFFAERPEGSVSTLKIQRTQQEDSAVYLCASSFGGSVWGSTEAFFGQGTRLTVV.

The rearrangement links TRBV5-1 to TRBJ2-2; a weak D match, TRBD1 (5 bases). The CDR3 consists of 15 residues. V shed 1 base and J shed 3 bases, with 10 bases lying between them. Looked up from germline, CDR1 is SGHRS and CDR2 is YFSETQ. Here the CDR3 DNA reads TGCGCCAGCAGCTTGTCAGGGCAGGACACCGGGGAGCTGTTTTTT. This encodes CASSLSGQDTGELFF.

The chain joins TRBV3-1 (or the pseudogene TRBV3-2) to TRBJ2-7; a weak D match, TRBD2 (6 bases). There are 14 residues in the CDR3. The germline CDR1 and CDR2 sequences are LGHDT and YNNKEL (reference sequence). The germline V and J ends were trimmed by 5 bases and 3 bases, with 14 bases remaining between them. Here the CDR3 reads CASSSLGGSYEQYF. The CDR3 DNA reads as TGTGCCAGCAGCTCTTTGGGGGGTAGCTACGAGCAGTACTTC.

This clone was seen just once. The J gene is TRBJ2-7, the V gene TRBV19; 13 positions agree with TRBD2. The CDR3 is made up of 20 amino acids. Germline values: CDR1 LNHDA, CDR2 SQIVND (reference sequence). V dropped 3 bases and J dropped 3; count of bases not matched to a gene: 17. The CDR3 region has the DNA TGTGCCAGTAGTATGTTGGCCGCGCCTCCGGGACTAGCGGGATTCTACGAGCAGTACTTC. Encoded protein: CASSMLAAPPGLAGFYEQYF.

V is TRBV7-9 and J is TRBJ2-1; 8 bases fit TRBD2. Germline V CDR1 and CDR2: SEHNR, FQNEAQ (reference sequence). The CDR3 length is 16 residues. V shed 0 bases, J shed 10 bases, and the junction held 11 bases outside the gene matches. CDR3 sequence (DNA): TGTGCCAGCAGCTTAGCTGGGGGGTATCGGGAGGGAGAGCAGTTCTTC. Its protein is CASSLAGGYREGEQFF. Combining the CDR3 with reference TRBV7-9 and TRBJ2-1 gives the whole variable domain DTGVSQNPRHKITKRGQNVTFRCDPISEHNRLYWYRQTLGQGPEFLTYFQNEAQLEKSRLLSDRFSAERPKGSFSTLEIQRTEQGDSAMYLCASSLAGGYREGEQFFGPGTRLTVL.

This chain uses TRBV7-2 with TRBJ2-3; 11 bases line up with TRBD2. Trimming removed 3 bases from V and 1 base from J; junction bases left unmatched: 3. From germline, CDR1 is SGHTA and CDR2 FQGNSA. The CDR3 extends over 16 amino acids. The CDR3 nucleotides are TGTGCCAGCAGCTTTAGCGGGGGGGGTGGCACAGATACGCAGTATTTT. It codes for CASSFSGGGGTDTQYF. Combining the CDR3 with reference TRBV7-2 and TRBJ2-3 gives the whole variable domain GAGVSQSPSNKVTEKGKDVELRCDPISGHTALYWYRQSLGQGLEFLIYFQGNSAPDKSGLPSDRFSAERTGGSVSTLTIQRTQQEDSAVYLCASSFSGGGGTDTQYFGPGTRLTVL.

The chain couples TRBV2 to TRBJ1-2; 11 bases agree with TRBD1. The CDR3 contains 13 residues. Germline V CDR1 and CDR2: SNHLY, FYNNEI. The trim removed 8 bases at V and 5 bases at J, leaving 4 bases unmatched. The CDR3: CASGQGAPYGYTF. The CDR3, as DNA: TGTGCCAGCGGACAGGGGGCGCCTTATGGCTACACCTTC.

The chain carries TRBV5-1 and TRBJ1-5; no firm D call. The germline V gene has CDR1 SGHRS and CDR2 YFSETQ. This CDR3 contains 17 residues. Trimming pared 8 bases from V and 3 bases from J, leaving 24 bases between. The CDR3 bases are TGCGCCAGGGTTCCGGGAAAACGACACGCATACAATCAGCCCCAGCATTTT. It codes for CARVPGKRHAYNQPQHF. Based on the CDR3 plus reference TRBV5-1 and TRBJ1-5, the full variable domain is KAGVTQTPRYLIKTRGQQVTLSCSPISGHRSVSWYQQTPGQGLQFLFEYFSETQRNKGNFPGRFSGRQFSNSRSEMNVSTLELGDSALYLCARVPGKRHAYNQPQHFGDGTRLSIL.

This sequence joins TRBV29-1 and TRBJ1-6; possible D gene TRBD1, 6 bases. The V gene's germline CDR1 is SQVTM and CDR2 ANQGSEA. V lost 7 bases and J 10 bases, leaving 17 bases between the germline ends. CDR3 length: 13 amino acids. The CDR3 nucleotides read TGCAGCGCATCGGTTGGGGGGCAATCACCCCTCCACTTT. Translation: CSASVGGQSPLHF.

This clone appeared a single time. V is TRBV4-3 and J is TRBJ1-5; the D gene is possibly TRBD1 (6 bases). V was trimmed by 1 base and J by 7 bases, leaving 11 bases between them. Germline V gene lookup returns CDR1 LGHNA and CDR2 YSLEER. CDR3 size: 14 residues. CDR3 nucleotide sequence: TGCGCCAGCAGCCAAGTGAGGGGGGTCCAGCCCCAGCATTTT. This sequence encodes CASSQVRGVQPQHF.